This entry describes one T cell receptor (beta chain). Many counts were recorded for this clonotype. Its target antigen remains unknown. Base qualities are not recorded, but no much larger clone differs from it by a single base. The sample comes from a study of blood T cells in healthy people across ages (dated by TCRdb to the mid-2010s). Broadly, across the study: In model experiments, template switching captured roughly one uniquely barcoded TCR beta cDNA molecule for every two T cells. To track age-related changes in TCR beta repertoire diversity, the study relied on deep sequencing normalized with unique cDNA molecular identifiers. Donors were grouped into four age groups: young (average about 15 years), middle-aged (roughly 40), aged (roughly 62) and long-lived (just over 80). Donors of different ages were randomly distributed across sequencing lanes to avoid experimental bias. Two additional independent replicas of 1 million unique cDNA reads from the same blood draw were analyzed for two donors (one aged 18 to 30 and one aged 80 or older). Here is what the overall study found, with its caveats: Because donor CMV infection status was unknown, age-related changes in expanded clonotypes were potentially confounded. Observed TCR beta diversity correlated strongly with the percentage of naive T cells measured by flow cytometry. Compared with the aged group, the long-lived group had more naive CD4+ T cells, fewer expanded clones and increased TCR diversity, suggesting age selection. Since profiling was done on bulk unsorted PBMCs, naive and antigen-experienced compartments could not be conclusively compared. Estimates of total diversity from one million sequenced T cells were regarded as lower bounds and underestimates. As age increased, observed TCR beta diversity per million T cells dropped in a roughly linear way, and a significant reduction was already evident by age 40.

V loses 4 bases of germline sequence and J loses 4 bases, and the interval between the two ends is 13 bases. The CDR3 measures 13 amino acids from cysteine to phenylalanine. The kept DNA is CDR3 alone, 39 bases in frame from the first base. CDR1 SQVTM and CDR2 ANQGSEA were looked up in the germline V gene. Receptors were amplified or captured by 5' RACE. The sequencer was an Illumina HiSeq 2500. A second roughly 6 to 11 cycle PCR used a sample-barcoded 5' primer and a J-beta primer mix. Each TCR beta cDNA molecule received a unique molecular identifier from a template-switch 5' adaptor carrying 12 random nucleotides. Each sample yielded at least 3 million CDR3-containing paired-end reads. First-strand cDNA was synthesized from all RNA with the Mint cDNA synthesis kit, primed by a TRBC-specific oligonucleotide. After uracil-DNA glycosylase treatment, a first 18-cycle PCR used universal primers M1SS and BC2_uni_R on all cDNA. In the paper's pipeline: Each sample was normalized by randomly selecting 1 million high-quality reads, each carrying a distinct molecular identifier. Instead of being binned into consensus sequences, reads with shared molecular identifiers were discarded. MiTCR, set to a Q25 quality threshold and the strictest error-elimination algorithm, was used for CDR3 identification, clonotype clustering and error correction. A nonparametric unseen species model with Euler transformation was used to estimate a lower bound on total TCR beta diversity. The public sequencing data were trimmed at Q25 with fastp and processed into clonotypes with MiXCR by TCRdb, which kept only in-frame beta chains. Rows merge per CDR3 protein into single entries with the most common DNA and genes. These V and J calls originate from TCRdb's pipeline instead of the authors' own analysis. The sample contains 250,000 to 300,000 distinct CDR3 sequences, roughly 26% of them found a single time. Around 30% of the sample is in the top ten clones.

Systemically healthy Caucasian individuals from Russia, roughly 40 in total and aged about 6 to 100 years, were included as donors. Each donor gave 8 to 10 milliliters of peripheral blood, collected into EDTA-treated Vacutainer tubes. Ficoll-Paque density-gradient centrifugation was used to isolate PBMCs, with at least 7 million per sample. Trizol reagent was used to extract total RNA from the PBMCs, yielding at least 5 micrograms per sample. For every donor, flow cytometry on a PBMC aliquot measured the percentage of naive CD45RAhigh/CD27high T cells. The TCR sequence derives from a woman in her 70s in good health. Recombination linked TRBV29-1 to TRBJ1-2; a weak D assignment points to TRBD1 (5 bases agree). Source material: blood. At the DNA level, the sequence is TGCAGCGTTGCGGGCAGGGAGGCCTATGGCTACACCTTC. Its protein product is CSVAGREAYGYTF.